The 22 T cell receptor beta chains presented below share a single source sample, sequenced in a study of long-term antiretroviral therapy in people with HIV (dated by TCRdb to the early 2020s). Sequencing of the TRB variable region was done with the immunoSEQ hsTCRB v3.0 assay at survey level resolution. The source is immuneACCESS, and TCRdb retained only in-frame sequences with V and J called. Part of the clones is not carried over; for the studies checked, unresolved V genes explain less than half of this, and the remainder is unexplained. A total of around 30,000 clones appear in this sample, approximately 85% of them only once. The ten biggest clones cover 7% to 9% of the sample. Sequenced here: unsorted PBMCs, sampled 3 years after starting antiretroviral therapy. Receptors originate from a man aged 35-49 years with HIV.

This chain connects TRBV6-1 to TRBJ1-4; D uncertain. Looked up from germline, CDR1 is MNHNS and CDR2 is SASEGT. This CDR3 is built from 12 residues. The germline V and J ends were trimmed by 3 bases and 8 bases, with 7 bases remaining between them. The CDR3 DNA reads TGTGCCAGCAGTGACAGTAACGAAAAACTGTTTTTT. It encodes CASSDSNEKLFF.

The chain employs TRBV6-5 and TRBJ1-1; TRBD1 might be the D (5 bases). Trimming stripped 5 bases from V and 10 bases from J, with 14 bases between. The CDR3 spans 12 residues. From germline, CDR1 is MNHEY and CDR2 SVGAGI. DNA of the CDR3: TGTGCCAGCAGTAGGCTGGGGCGAGGAGCTTTCTTT. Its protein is CASSRLGRGAFF.

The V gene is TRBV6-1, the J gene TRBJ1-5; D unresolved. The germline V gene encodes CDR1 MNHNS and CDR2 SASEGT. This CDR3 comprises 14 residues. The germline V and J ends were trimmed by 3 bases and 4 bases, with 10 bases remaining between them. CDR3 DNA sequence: TGTGCCAGCAGTGACTCGGGAGTGAATCAGCCCCAGCATTTT. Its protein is CASSDSGVNQPQHF.

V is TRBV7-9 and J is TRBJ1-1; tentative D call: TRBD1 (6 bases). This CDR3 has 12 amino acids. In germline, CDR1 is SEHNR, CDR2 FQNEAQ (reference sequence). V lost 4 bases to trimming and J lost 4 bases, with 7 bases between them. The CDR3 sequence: CASSSGATEAFF. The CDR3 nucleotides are TGTGCCAGCAGCTCAGGGGCCACTGAAGCTTTCTTT.

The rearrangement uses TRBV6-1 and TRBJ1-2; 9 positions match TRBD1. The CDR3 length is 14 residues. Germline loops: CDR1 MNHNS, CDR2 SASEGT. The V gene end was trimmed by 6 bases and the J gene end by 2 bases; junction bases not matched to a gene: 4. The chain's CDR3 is CASRIGQGNYGYTF. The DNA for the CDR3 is TGTGCCAGCAGGATTGGACAGGGGAACTATGGCTACACCTTC.

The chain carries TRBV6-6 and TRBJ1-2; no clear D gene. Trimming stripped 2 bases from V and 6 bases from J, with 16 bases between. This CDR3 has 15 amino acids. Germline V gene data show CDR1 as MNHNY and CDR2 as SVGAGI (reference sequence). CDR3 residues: CASSYERGGKDGYTF. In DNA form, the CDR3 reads TGTGCCAGCAGTTACGAGCGAGGCGGGAAGGATGGCTACACCTTC.

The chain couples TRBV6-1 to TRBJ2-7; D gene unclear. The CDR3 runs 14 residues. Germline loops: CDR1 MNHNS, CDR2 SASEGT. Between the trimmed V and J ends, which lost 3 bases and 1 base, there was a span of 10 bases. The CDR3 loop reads CASSDSDISYEQYF. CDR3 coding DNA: TGTGCCAGCAGTGACTCTGACATTTCCTACGAGCAGTACTTC.

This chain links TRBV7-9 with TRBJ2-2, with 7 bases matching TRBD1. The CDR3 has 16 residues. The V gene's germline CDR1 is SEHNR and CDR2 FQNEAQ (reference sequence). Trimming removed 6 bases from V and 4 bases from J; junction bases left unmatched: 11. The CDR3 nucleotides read TGTGCCAGCAGTCCCACCCGACAGGGAACCACCGGGGAGCTGTTTTTT. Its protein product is CASSPTRQGTTGELFF. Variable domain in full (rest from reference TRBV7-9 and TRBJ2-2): DTGVSQNPRHKITKRGQNVTFRCDPISEHNRLYWYRQTLGQGPEFLTYFQNEAQLEKSRLLSDRFSAERPKGSFSTLEIQRTEQGDSAMYLCASSPTRQGTTGELFFGEGSRLTVL.

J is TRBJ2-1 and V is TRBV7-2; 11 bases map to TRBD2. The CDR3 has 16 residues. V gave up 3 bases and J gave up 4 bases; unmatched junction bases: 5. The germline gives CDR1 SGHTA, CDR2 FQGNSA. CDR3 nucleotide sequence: TGTGCCAGCAGCTTTAGCGGGGGGGCCCTTTACAATGAGCAGTTCTTC. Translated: CASSFSGGALYNEQFF. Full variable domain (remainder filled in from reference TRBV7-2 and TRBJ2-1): GAGVSQSPSNKVTEKGKDVELRCDPISGHTALYWYRQSLGQGLEFLIYFQGNSAPDKSGLPSDRFSAERTGGSVSTLTIQRTQQEDSAVYLCASSFSGGALYNEQFFGPGTRLTVL.

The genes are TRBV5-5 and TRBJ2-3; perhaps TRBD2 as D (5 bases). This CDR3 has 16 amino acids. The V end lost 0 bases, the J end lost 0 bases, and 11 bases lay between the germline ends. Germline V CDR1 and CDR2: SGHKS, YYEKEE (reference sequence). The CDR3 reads CASSLGRTASTDTQYF. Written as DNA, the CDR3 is TGTGCCAGCAGCTTGGGGAGGACCGCTAGCACAGATACGCAGTATTTT.

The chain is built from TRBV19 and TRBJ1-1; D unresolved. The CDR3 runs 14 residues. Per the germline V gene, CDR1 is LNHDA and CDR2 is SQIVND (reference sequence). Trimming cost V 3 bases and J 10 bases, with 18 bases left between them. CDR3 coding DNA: TGTGCCAGTAGTATCCGCTTGGACGGTCAGTCAGCTTTCTTT. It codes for CASSIRLDGQSAFF. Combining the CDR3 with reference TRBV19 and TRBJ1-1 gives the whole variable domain DGGITQSPKYLFRKEGQNVTLSCEQNLNHDAMYWYRQDPGQGLRLIYYSQIVNDFQKGDIAEGYSVSREKKESFPLTVTSAQKNPTAFYLCASSIRLDGQSAFFGQGTRLTVV.

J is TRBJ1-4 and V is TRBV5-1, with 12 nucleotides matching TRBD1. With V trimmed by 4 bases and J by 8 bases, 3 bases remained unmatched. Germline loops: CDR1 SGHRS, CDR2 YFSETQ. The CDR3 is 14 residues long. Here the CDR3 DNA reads TGCGCCAGCAGCGGGGGACAGGGGGCGGAAAAACTGTTTTTT. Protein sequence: CASSGGQGAEKLFF. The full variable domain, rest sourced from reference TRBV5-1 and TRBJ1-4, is KAGVTQTPRYLIKTRGQQVTLSCSPISGHRSVSWYQQTPGQGLQFLFEYFSETQRNKGNFPGRFSGRQFSNSRSEMNVSTLELGDSALYLCASSGGQGAEKLFFGSGTQLSVL.

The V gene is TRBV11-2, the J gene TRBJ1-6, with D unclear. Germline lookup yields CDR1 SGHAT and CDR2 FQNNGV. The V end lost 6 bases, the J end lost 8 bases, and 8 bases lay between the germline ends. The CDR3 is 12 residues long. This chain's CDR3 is CASRQGDSPLHF. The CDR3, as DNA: TGTGCCAGCAGACAAGGAGATTCACCCCTCCACTTT.

The CDR3 reads CASNPILHYGYTF. As DNA, the CDR3 is TGCGCCAGCAACCCCATCCTCCACTATGGCTACACCTTC. The chain has TRBV23-1 and TRBJ1-2; no firm D call. TRBV23-1 is known as an ORF, though its function is uncertain. The V end was cut by 7 bases, the J end by 3 bases, with 12 bases between. There are 13 residues in the CDR3.

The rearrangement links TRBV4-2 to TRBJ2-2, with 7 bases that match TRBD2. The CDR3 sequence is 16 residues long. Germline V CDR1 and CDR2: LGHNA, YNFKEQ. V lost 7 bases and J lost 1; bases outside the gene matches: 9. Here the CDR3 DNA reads TGTGCCAGCACACCCGCCGGGACTAAGAACACCGGGGAGCTGTTTTTT. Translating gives CASTPAGTKNTGELFF.

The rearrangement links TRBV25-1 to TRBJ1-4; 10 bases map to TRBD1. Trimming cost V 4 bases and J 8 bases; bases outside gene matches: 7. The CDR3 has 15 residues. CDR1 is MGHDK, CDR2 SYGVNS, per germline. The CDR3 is CASSGAGQGPEKLFF. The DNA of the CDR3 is TGTGCCAGCAGTGGGGCGGGACAGGGGCCCGAAAAACTGTTTTTT.

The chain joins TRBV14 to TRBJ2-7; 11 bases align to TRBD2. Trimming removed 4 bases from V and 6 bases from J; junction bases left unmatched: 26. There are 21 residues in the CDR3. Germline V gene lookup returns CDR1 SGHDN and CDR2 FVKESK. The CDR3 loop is CASSPSSYGRLSGRAAFEQYF. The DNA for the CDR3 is TGTGCCAGCAGCCCCTCCTCATACGGACGGCTTAGCGGGAGGGCCGCCTTCGAGCAGTACTTC. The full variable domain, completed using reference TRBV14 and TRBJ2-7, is EAGVTQFPSHSVIEKGQTVTLRCDPISGHDNLYWYRRVMGKEIKFLLHFVKESKQDESGMPNNRFLAERTGGTYSTLKVQPAELEDSGVYFCASSPSSYGRLSGRAAFEQYFGPGTRLTVT.

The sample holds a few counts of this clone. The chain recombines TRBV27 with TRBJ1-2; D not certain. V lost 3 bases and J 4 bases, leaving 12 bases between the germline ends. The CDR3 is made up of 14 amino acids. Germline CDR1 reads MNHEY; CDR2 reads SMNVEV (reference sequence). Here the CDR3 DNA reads TGTGCCAGCAGTTTTGGGAGGGCCGGCTATGGCTACACCTTC. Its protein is CASSFGRAGYGYTF.

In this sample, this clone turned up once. CDR3 in amino acids: CASSRGAGDTQYF. The CDR3 region has the DNA TGTGCCAGCAGCCGGGGGGCCGGAGATACGCAGTATTTT. This chain uses TRBV6-5 with TRBJ2-3, with D perhaps matching TRBD2 (7 bases). CDR1 and CDR2 from the germline V gene are MNHEY and SVGAGI. V was pared by 6 bases and J by 5 bases, with 12 bases between. The CDR3 is 13 residues long.

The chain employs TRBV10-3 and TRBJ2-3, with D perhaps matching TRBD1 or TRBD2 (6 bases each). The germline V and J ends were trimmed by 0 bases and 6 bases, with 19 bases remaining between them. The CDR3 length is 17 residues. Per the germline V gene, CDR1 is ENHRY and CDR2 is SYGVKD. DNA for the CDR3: TGTGCCATCAGTGAGTCCCCGGGGGCCCAACCTGGGGATACGCAGTATTTT. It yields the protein CAISESPGAQPGDTQYF.

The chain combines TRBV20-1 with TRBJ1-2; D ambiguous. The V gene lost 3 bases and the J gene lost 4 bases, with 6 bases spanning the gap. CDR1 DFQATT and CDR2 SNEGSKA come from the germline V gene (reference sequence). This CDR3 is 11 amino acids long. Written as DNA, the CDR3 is TGCAGTGCTAGTGCTGGCTATGGCTACACCTTC. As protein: CSASAGYGYTF.

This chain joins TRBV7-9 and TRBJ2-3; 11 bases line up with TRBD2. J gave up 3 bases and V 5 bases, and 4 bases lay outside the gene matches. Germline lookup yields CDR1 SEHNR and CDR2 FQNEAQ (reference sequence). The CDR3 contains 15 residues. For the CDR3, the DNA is TGTGCCAGCAGCATACTAGCGGGGGTAACAGATACGCAGTATTTT. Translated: CASSILAGVTDTQYF. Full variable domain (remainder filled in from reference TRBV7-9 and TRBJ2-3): DTGVSQNPRHKITKRGQNVTFRCDPISEHNRLYWYRQTLGQGPEFLTYFQNEAQLEKSRLLSDRFSAERPKGSFSTLEIQRTEQGDSAMYLCASSILAGVTDTQYFGPGTRLTVL.